These T cell receptor beta chains were read from a single sample in a study of blood T cell repertoires in COVID-19. The data were produced by immunoSEQ multiplex PCR, yet TCRdb's version contains in-frame clones alone and is incomplete. Altogether approximately 200,000 clones are present, just over 85% being singletons, with the ten largest covering 1.5%. Sample: peripheral blood. All receptors come from a man aged 18-30 years with active or convalescent COVID-19. Both conserved end residues are trimmed from each CDR3. Each record gives: clone size, D gene, CDR3 length, J gene, V gene, CDR3 protein. D genes are given only for firm matches. Expanded clones get a size class; other rows say once, few or many, or leave the size out.

clone size: .; D gene: .; CDR3 length: 13; J gene: TRBJ2-2; V gene: TRBV7-9; CDR3 protein: ASSLGLPNTGELF
clone size: .; D gene: .; CDR3 length: 13; J gene: TRBJ2-2; V gene: TRBV6-4; CDR3 protein: ASTRDSVNTGELF
clone size: .; D gene: .; CDR3 length: 13; J gene: TRBJ1-4; V gene: TRBV28; CDR3 protein: ASSSQDVANEKLF
clone size: .; D gene: .; CDR3 length: 13; J gene: TRBJ1-6; V gene: TRBV3-1/TRBV3-2; CDR3 protein: ASSQVRQGSSPLH
clone size: .; D gene: TRBD1; CDR3 length: 12; J gene: TRBJ2-7; V gene: TRBV5-4; CDR3 protein: ASSVRQGFYEQY
clone size: .; D gene: .; CDR3 length: 11; J gene: TRBJ1-5; V gene: TRBV19; CDR3 protein: ASSRDTNQPQH
clone size: .; D gene: .; CDR3 length: 15; J gene: TRBJ1-5; V gene: TRBV19; CDR3 protein: ASSSKQGGVGNQPQH
clone size: .; D gene: .; CDR3 length: 11; J gene: TRBJ1-5; V gene: TRBV2; CDR3 protein: ASSVRADQPQH
clone size: .; D gene: .; CDR3 length: 12; J gene: TRBJ2-1; V gene: TRBV6-2/TRBV6-3; CDR3 protein: ASSEGESYNEQF
clone size: .; D gene: TRBD1; CDR3 length: 13; J gene: TRBJ2-1; V gene: TRBV5-1; CDR3 protein: ASSQDRGWGDEQF
clone size: .; D gene: .; CDR3 length: 13; J gene: TRBJ1-1; V gene: TRBV27; CDR3 protein: ASSHLSAGNTEAF
clone size: .; D gene: .; CDR3 length: 13; J gene: TRBJ1-5; V gene: TRBV5-1; CDR3 protein: ASTVAPGKNQPQH
clone size: .; D gene: .; CDR3 length: 10; J gene: TRBJ2-7; V gene: TRBV3-1/TRBV3-2; CDR3 protein: ASSNGGYEQY
clone size: .; D gene: .; CDR3 length: 14; J gene: TRBJ2-6; V gene: TRBV27; CDR3 protein: ASSLLGSSGANVLT
clone size: .; D gene: .; CDR3 length: 12; J gene: TRBJ1-2; V gene: TRBV5-6; CDR3 protein: ASSGNTANYGYT
clone size: .; D gene: .; CDR3 length: 12; J gene: TRBJ1-3; V gene: TRBV19; CDR3 protein: ASRRANSGNTIY
clone size: .; D gene: TRBD2; CDR3 length: 10; J gene: TRBJ2-7; V gene: TRBV30; CDR3 protein: AWGLAVYEQY
clone size: .; D gene: .; CDR3 length: 13; J gene: TRBJ1-5; V gene: TRBV27; CDR3 protein: ASSPGATAGQPQH
clone size: few; D gene: .; CDR3 length: 13; J gene: TRBJ1-4; V gene: TRBV27; CDR3 protein: ASSTSRGANEKLF
clone size: .; D gene: TRBD2; CDR3 length: 14; J gene: TRBJ2-1; V gene: TRBV7-2; CDR3 protein: ASSLEASGAYNEQF
clone size: .; D gene: .; CDR3 length: 13; J gene: TRBJ2-4; V gene: TRBV9; CDR3 protein: ASSSQGSRRGIQY
clone size: .; D gene: .; CDR3 length: 9; J gene: TRBJ1-1; V gene: TRBV2; CDR3 protein: ASRRNTEAF
clone size: .; D gene: TRBD1; CDR3 length: 12; J gene: TRBJ2-3; V gene: TRBV19; CDR3 protein: ASSRDRGPDTQY
clone size: .; D gene: TRBD2; CDR3 length: 12; J gene: TRBJ2-7; V gene: TRBV6-6; CDR3 protein: ASGDGTRGYEQY
clone size: .; D gene: .; CDR3 length: 14; J gene: TRBJ2-2; V gene: TRBV27; CDR3 protein: ASNPRLGANTGELF
clone size: .; D gene: .; CDR3 length: 14; J gene: TRBJ1-6; V gene: TRBV4-2; CDR3 protein: ASSQVGIGGGSPLH
clone size: .; D gene: .; CDR3 length: 11; J gene: TRBJ2-1; V gene: TRBV11-1; CDR3 protein: ASSWAYYNEQF
clone size: .; D gene: .; CDR3 length: 13; J gene: TRBJ2-1; V gene: TRBV5-6; CDR3 protein: AAVRRASSYNEQF
clone size: .; D gene: TRBD2; CDR3 length: 13; J gene: TRBJ2-7; V gene: TRBV27; CDR3 protein: ASSFSGSISYEQY
clone size: .; D gene: .; CDR3 length: 14; J gene: TRBJ2-7; V gene: TRBV5-1; CDR3 protein: ASSIDMTASSYEQY
clone size: .; D gene: .; CDR3 length: 15; J gene: TRBJ2-7; V gene: TRBV6-1; CDR3 protein: ASSEALSRALPYEQY
clone size: .; D gene: TRBD1; CDR3 length: 14; J gene: TRBJ1-4; V gene: TRBV3-1/TRBV3-2; CDR3 protein: ASSQAGTGYNEKLF
clone size: .; D gene: TRBD1; CDR3 length: 15; J gene: TRBJ1-6; V gene: TRBV9; CDR3 protein: ASSVAEGTGVNSPLH
clone size: .; D gene: .; CDR3 length: 8; J gene: TRBJ1-1; V gene: TRBV30; CDR3 protein: AWHQVEAF
clone size: few; D gene: .; CDR3 length: 13; J gene: TRBJ1-2; V gene: TRBV6-5; CDR3 protein: ASRAPPRGDYGYT
clone size: few; D gene: .; CDR3 length: 12; J gene: TRBJ2-7; V gene: TRBV10-3; CDR3 protein: AINPSGANYEQY
clone size: .; D gene: .; CDR3 length: 11; J gene: TRBJ1-5; V gene: TRBV28; CDR3 protein: ASIGGAYQPQH
clone size: .; D gene: TRBD1; CDR3 length: 13; J gene: TRBJ1-2; V gene: TRBV6-5; CDR3 protein: ASSSTQTGNYGYT
clone size: .; D gene: .; CDR3 length: 15; J gene: TRBJ2-6; V gene: TRBV30; CDR3 protein: AWSVLGRFSGANVLT
clone size: many; D gene: TRBD1; CDR3 length: 12; J gene: TRBJ2-3; V gene: TRBV18; CDR3 protein: ASSPRQGTDTQY
clone size: .; D gene: TRBD1; CDR3 length: 12; J gene: TRBJ2-1; V gene: TRBV7-6; CDR3 protein: ASSLTGAYNEQF
clone size: few; D gene: .; CDR3 length: 10; J gene: TRBJ1-2; V gene: TRBV3-1/TRBV3-2; CDR3 protein: ASSQWRTGYT